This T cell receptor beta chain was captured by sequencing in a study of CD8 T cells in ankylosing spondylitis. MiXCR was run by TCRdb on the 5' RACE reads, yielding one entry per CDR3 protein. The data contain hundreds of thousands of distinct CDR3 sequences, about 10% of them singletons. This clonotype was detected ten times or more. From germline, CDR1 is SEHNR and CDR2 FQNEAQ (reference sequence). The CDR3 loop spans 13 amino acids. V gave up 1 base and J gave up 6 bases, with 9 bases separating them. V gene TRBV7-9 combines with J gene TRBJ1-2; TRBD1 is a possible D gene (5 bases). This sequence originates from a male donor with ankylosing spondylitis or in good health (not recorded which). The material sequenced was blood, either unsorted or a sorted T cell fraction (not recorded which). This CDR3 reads CASSLVREHGYTF. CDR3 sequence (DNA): TGTGCCAGCAGCTTAGTCAGGGAACATGGCTACACCTTC.